The TCR beta chain under discussion was sequenced for a study of cytomegalovirus exposure and HLA in healthy donors (TCRdb year 2017). For the study in its entirety: An earlier analysis of some 600 of the donors reported roughly 300 Gb of sequence data and 117 million unique TCR beta sequences obtained from about 180 million T cells. An early release that covered about 600 HLA-typed donors contained around 300 gigabases of sequencing data and 65 million to 100 million unique TCR sequences. Of the roughly 400 genotyped donors, less than 90% were placed in the genetic ancestry cluster associated with self-reported Caucasian donors. The study was designed to test whether signatures of past pathogen exposure could be identified by cataloging public T cell receptors. The study used immunosequencing to profile the T cell repertoires of about 670 subjects and linked those repertoires to cytomegalovirus serostatus. In addition to the first cohort of several hundred subjects, a separate validation cohort of 130 or so different subjects was used. To predict cytomegalovirus infection status, the study brought together high-throughput TCR immunosequencing, statistical association of individual TCRs with disease status, and machine learning. A later analysis re-examined previously published TCR beta repertoires from more than 650 donors and added high-resolution HLA genotyping to investigate patterns of TCR occurrence. Rather than using new phenotypic data, the later analysis identified candidate immune exposures from TCR beta sequences and from how often those sequences occurred across donors. In an earlier analysis of about 590 of the donors, high-throughput TCR beta sequencing was used to judge whether each TCR beta V gene segment behaved as functional or pseudogenic. Donor age, sex, ethnicity and CMV serostatus were compiled alongside the repertoire data. A later genetic analysis used genome-wide SNP genotypes for 398 of the 666 donors, treating that subset as a discovery cohort. Every discovery cohort repertoire had been produced on one sequencing platform. HLA typing included class I and class II loci at four-digit resolution. The number of donors typed differed by locus, with 629-630 for A, B, C, DRB1 and DQB1, 522 for DQA1, 600 to 610 for DPA1, and under 490 for DPB1. A few DR-DQ haplotypes were treated as single units for association and clustering because of strong linkage in the cohort. Among roughly 370 genotyped donors of the cohort, an average of around 240,000 unique TCR beta nucleotide sequences were sequenced per donor, around 20% of them non-productive. Study-level results and caveats: A further reported finding was that TCR beta sequences accurately predicted the HLA-A and HLA-B alleles for most subjects in the first cohort. The study listed 164 TCR beta chains as associated with cytomegalovirus. Across donors, most TCR sequences were observed very rarely, whereas some public TCRs were present in many individuals. Specific HLA alleles were associated with roughly 17,000 TCR beta sequences at a false discovery rate of 0.05 in a later analysis. CMV serostatus was the only immune exposure information available for the cohort. Linkage disequilibrium might explain the correlated functional status among segregating V segments, but an unknown experimental factor could not be ruled out. A later analysis found that most CMV-associated TCR beta chains appeared HLA-restricted, with HLA associations seemingly driven largely by CMV exposure. The presence/absence analyses assumed that sequencing depth was roughly uniform across donors, and that assumption may not be true. A group of highly shared sequence variants was considered likely to be a technical artifact of the sequencing pipeline. The classifier was reported to diagnose cytomegalovirus status with high specificity and sensitivity in both the original and validation cohorts. The authors suggested that the approach could potentially be generalized to other disease states and immunological phenotypes. Because the 87-base-pair reads could not distinguish some IMGT-functional V segments, including TRBV6-2 and TRBV6-3, those segments were excluded. Assigning TCR associations to individual alleles was difficult when HLA alleles, especially DR and DQ, strongly co-occurred. In vitro tests confirmed that a few of the cytomegalovirus-associated TCR beta chains recognize cytomegalovirus antigens. Several of the top co-occurrence clusters appeared to be linked to parvovirus B19, influenza, CMV and Epstein-Barr virus, according to a later analysis. A later analysis found that HLA-associated TCR beta chains were more clonally expanded and had lower generation probabilities than equally common non-associated chains. Because HLA typing was unavailable for some donors at each locus, only the typed subset was used in association tests. According to a later analysis, TCR association rates differed among HLA loci, with DRB1 alleles showing the most associated TCRs and HLA-C alleles showing the fewest. An earlier analysis of approximately 540 of the donors showed that most TCR beta V segments appeared in productive rearrangements either about 90% or about 30% of the time, which broadly matched IMGT annotations. A later genetic analysis associated a missense DCLRE1C variant with V-gene and J-gene trimming of TCR beta chains, and an independent cohort replicated the association. The earlier analysis of approximately 590 of the donors excluded 15 to 20 rarely observed V segments, including chromosome 9 orphons, because counts were too low. The cohort was sequenced for TCR beta chains only, and without alpha or paired-chain data the features that could be detected were limited. According to a later genetic analysis, donors in an Asian-associated ancestry cluster had fewer N-insertions in productive TCRs than the roughly 670-donor mean.

The protocol used for the library was the immunoSEQ multiplex PCR assay. For the multiplex PCR, a mixture combining 60 forward primers for TCR Vbeta segments and 13 reverse primers for TCR Jbeta segments was used. Amplification of the CDR3 region of rearranged TCR beta genes was performed with a multiplex PCR assay on genomic DNA. On the Illumina HiSeq System, the amplified TCR beta libraries were sequenced as 87-base-pair reads. On the study's bioinformatics: Across the 600 to 700 repertoires, a later analysis counted tens of millions of unique TCR beta chains, around 10 million of which were shared by at least two donors. Raw reads were error-corrected and collapsed into unique sequences with a nearest-neighbor algorithm that merged closely related sequences to remove PCR and sequencing errors. To assign V, D and J gene segments, CDR3 sequences were aligned to IMGT reference sequences. For a sequence to be retained, a match of at least six nucleotides was required to both a V gene segment and a J gene segment. Rearrangements were classified as productive when the CDR3 lacked stop codons and remained in frame with V and J, and all other rearrangements were classified as non-productive. CDR3 was defined according to IMGT convention as the region running from the second conserved V-encoded cysteine to the conserved J-encoded phenylalanine. Sequences without an unambiguous match to a single V gene segment were excluded from the earlier analysis of over 500 of the donors. An earlier analysis of 550 to 650 of the donors classified V segments as functional when productive rearrangements were above 56.7% and as segregating when the standard deviation between donors was above 5%. To diagnose cytomegalovirus status from the catalog of TCR beta chain sequences, a statistical classification framework was built. In a later analysis, V and J genes were assigned by comparing TCR nucleotide sequences against IMGT/GENE-DB human TR gene sequences. In a later analysis, CDR3 sequences and most-parsimonious VDJ recombination scenarios were assigned using the TCRdist pipeline. In a later analysis, every TCR beta chain was defined by the combination of its CDR3 amino acid sequence and its V-gene family, and reads without a unique V-gene family were dropped. In a later analysis, nearly 600 highly shared, low-generation-probability nucleotide sequences were removed to address suspected cross-contamination and a sequencing artifact. In a later analysis, a clonal expansion index was calculated for each public chain from normalized within-repertoire ranks of inferred template counts. Generation probabilities in a later analysis came from a VDJ recombination model fitted to out-of-frame rearrangements, and those results were checked against IGoR. In a later analysis, hypergeometric tests were used to score TCR-TCR, TCR-HLA and TCR-CMV co-occurrence, with a repertoire-size bias correction applied to TCR pairs. To estimate false discovery rates, a later analysis permuted the HLA or CMV assignments 20 times. In a later analysis, co-occurring TCRs were grouped using DBSCAN, with TCRdist sequence similarity added in when clustering inside HLA-allele-positive subsets. Co-occurrence clustering excluded repertoires with fewer than 30,000 or more than 120,000 public chains, plus five with anomalous nucleotide sharing. TCRdb mirrors the immuneACCESS table, restricted to in-frame sequences. Some clones are absent from its copies; in checked studies, under half trace to an unresolved V gene, and the reason for the others is unknown. V, J and clone size were drawn from that table, and D and trimming were deduced from the DNA. The sample's table lists a count of 200,000 or so clones. Of the sample, 0.7% to 0.8% falls within the top ten clones.

Remarks on this clone: Its antigen remains unidentified.

The germline V gene sets CDR1 to SGHRS and CDR2 to YFSETQ. V and J are truncated by 4 bases and 2 bases respectively, leaving an intervening sequence of 8 bases. The CDR3 covers 13 residues, taking in both the cysteine and the phenylalanine. Just the 39-base CDR3 DNA is kept, in frame starting at base 1. The cohort was made up of approximately 700 healthy bone marrow donors. At the time of sampling, every cohort member was nominally healthy, though immune exposures that went unrecorded were likely present. The donor was CMV seronegative and was included in the group of about 350 seronegative cohort members. Every donor gave a peripheral blood sample, and the peripheral blood mononuclear cells from that sample were used for TCR beta sequencing. Genomic DNA extraction from the blood cell samples was performed with the Qiagen DNeasy Blood Extraction Kit.

The receptor was derived from a boy between 10 and 17 years old in good health and CMV-seronegative. Input material: PBMCs. The sequence joins TRBV5-1 to TRBJ2-3, with the D gene call left open. The DNA reads TGCGCCAGCAGCGGTAGTACCACAGATACGCAGTATTTT. Its coded protein is CASSGSTTDTQYF.